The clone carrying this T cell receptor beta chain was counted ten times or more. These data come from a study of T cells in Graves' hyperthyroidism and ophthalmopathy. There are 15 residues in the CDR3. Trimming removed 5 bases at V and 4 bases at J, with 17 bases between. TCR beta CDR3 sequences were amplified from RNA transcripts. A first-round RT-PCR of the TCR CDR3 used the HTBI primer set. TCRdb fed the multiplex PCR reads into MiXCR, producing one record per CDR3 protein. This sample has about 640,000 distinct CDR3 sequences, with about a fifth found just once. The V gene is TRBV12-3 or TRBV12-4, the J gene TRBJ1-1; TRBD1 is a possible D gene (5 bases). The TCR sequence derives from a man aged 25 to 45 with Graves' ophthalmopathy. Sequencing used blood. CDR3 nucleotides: TGTGCCAGCAGTCGCCCGCGGCTGCAGGGCACTGAAGCTTTCTTT. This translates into CASSRPRLQGTEAFF.